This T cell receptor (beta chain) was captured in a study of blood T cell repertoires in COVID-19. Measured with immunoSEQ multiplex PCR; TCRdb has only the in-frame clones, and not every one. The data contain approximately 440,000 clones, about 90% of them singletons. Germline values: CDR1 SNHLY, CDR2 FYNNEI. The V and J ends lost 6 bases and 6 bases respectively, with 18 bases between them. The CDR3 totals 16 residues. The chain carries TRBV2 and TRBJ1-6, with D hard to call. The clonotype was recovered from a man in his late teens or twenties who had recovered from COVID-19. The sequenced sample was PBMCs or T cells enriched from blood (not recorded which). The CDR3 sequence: CASRPIGGMSNSPLHF. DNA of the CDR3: TGTGCCAGCAGACCCATAGGCGGGATGAGTAATTCACCCCTCCACTTT.